Shown below are 13 T cell receptor beta chains from a single sample sequenced in a study of cytomegalovirus exposure and HLA in healthy donors. 60 Vbeta and 13 Jbeta primers were used in PCR. Sequencing was performed with immunoSEQ multiplex PCR; in TCRdb, only in-frame clones are kept and a portion is missing. The sample yields under 200,000 clones, 60% to 85% seen once. The sequenced sample consisted of PBMCs. Every receptor here comes from a woman aged 40 to 55 in good health and CMV-seropositive.

The CDR3 sequence is CASSRETGGIESAYEQYF. Here the CDR3 DNA reads TGTGCCAGCTCACGGGAGACAGGGGGAATTGAATCGGCCTACGAGCAGTACTTC. The rearrangement links TRBV18 to TRBJ2-7, with TRBD1 identical over 9 bases. Germline V gives CDR1 KGHSH, CDR2 LQKENI. The CDR3 covers 18 residues. The V gene end was trimmed by 4 bases and the J gene end by 2 bases; junction bases not matched to a gene: 15.

The CDR3 sequence is CASSGKGQEQTGELFF. The CDR3 region has the DNA TGTGCCAGCAGCGGAAAGGGACAGGAGCAGACCGGGGAGCTGTTTTTT. The V gene is TRBV21-1, the J gene TRBJ2-2; TRBD1 is the table's D call and was not checked against the DNA. TRBV21-1 is a known pseudogene. The CDR3 sequence is 16 residues long.

The V and J genes are TRBV19 and TRBJ2-7, with 7 bases matching TRBD2. Germline values: CDR1 LNHDA, CDR2 SQIVND (reference sequence). The CDR3 is 14 residues long. V lost 3 bases and J lost 2; bases outside the gene matches: 4. Here the CDR3 DNA reads TGTGCCAGTAGTATGGGAGGGTCCGCCTACGAGCAGTACTTC. It encodes CASSMGGSAYEQYF.

The chain carries TRBV5-1 and TRBJ1-2; D possibly corresponds to TRBD1 (5 bases). V was trimmed by 4 bases and J by 5 bases, leaving 12 bases between them. The CDR3 extends over 13 amino acids. CDR1 SGHRS and CDR2 YFSETQ come from the germline V gene. The CDR3 DNA is TGCGCCAGCAGCACAGGCGTGAGGTATGGCTACACCTTC. Residues: CASSTGVRYGYTF. The full variable domain, its missing parts supplied by reference TRBV5-1 and TRBJ1-2, is KAGVTQTPRYLIKTRGQQVTLSCSPISGHRSVSWYQQTPGQGLQFLFEYFSETQRNKGNFPGRFSGRQFSNSRSEMNVSTLELGDSALYLCASSTGVRYGYTFGSGTRLTVV.

The chain is built from TRBV6-5 and TRBJ2-7; TRBD1 is a possible D gene (6 bases). Trimming stripped 8 bases from V and 5 bases from J, with 19 bases between. CDR3 length: 14 residues. CDR1 and CDR2 from the germline V gene are MNHEY and SVGAGI. The CDR3 coding sequence is TGTGCCAGCTCAACCAAGGGGGTAAGGAACGAGCAGTACTTC. Its protein product is CASSTKGVRNEQYF.

V usage is TRBV29-1 and J usage is TRBJ1-3; D not certain. The CDR3 spans 11 residues. The germline V gene encodes CDR1 SQVTM and CDR2 ANQGSEA. With 4 bases removed from V and 8 bases from J, the gap between germline ends came to 9 bases. CDR3 sequence (DNA): TGCAGCGTTGTTCAGTTTTACACCATATATTTT. It codes for CSVVQFYTIYF.

The chain has TRBV30 and TRBJ1-5, with D possibly matching TRBD1 (6 bases). The CDR3 is 13 amino acids. The V gene lost 1 base and the J gene lost 6 bases, with 10 bases spanning the gap. From germline, CDR1 is GTSNPN and CDR2 SVGIG (reference sequence). The CDR3 DNA reads as TGTGCCTGGAGTGGAAGGGGGGGTCAGCCCCAGCATTTT. It yields the protein CAWSGRGGQPQHF.

This clone occurred a few times. This chain uses TRBV5-1 with TRBJ1-1; D remains ambiguous. The CDR3 length is 14 residues. Germline-derived CDR1 and CDR2 are SGHRS and YFSETQ. V shed 1 base and J shed 5 bases, with 12 bases lying between them. This chain's CDR3 is CASSLSEGWTEAFF. The CDR3 nucleotides are TGCGCCAGCAGCTTGTCGGAGGGATGGACTGAAGCTTTCTTT.

J is TRBJ1-4 and V is TRBV5-4; D not certain. V was cut by 2 bases and J by 0 bases, with 11 bases left in between. The CDR3 spans 16 residues. CDR1 and CDR2 (germline): SGHNT, YYREEE (reference sequence). The chain's CDR3 is CASSLRRQATNEKLFF. Written as DNA, the CDR3 is TGTGCCAGCAGCTTACGTCGACAAGCAACTAATGAAAAACTGTTTTTT.

The CDR3, as DNA: TGCGCCAGCAGCCAAGATCGTGGAGAAATTTACAATGAGCAGTTCTTC. Protein product: CASSQDRGEIYNEQFF. V gene TRBV4-1 combines with J gene TRBJ2-1; D remains unclear. The germline gives CDR1 MGHRA, CDR2 YSYEKL. CDR3 length equals 16 residues. The V gene lost 0 bases and the J gene lost 4 bases, with 13 bases spanning the gap.

This sequence joins TRBV6-6 and TRBJ1-3; no clear D. CDR3 length equals 14 residues. Germline values: CDR1 MNHNY, CDR2 SVGAGI (reference sequence). Trimming cost V 5 bases and J 0 bases, with 8 bases left between them. The DNA for the CDR3 is TGTGCCAGCAGTACCCCGCGCTCTGGAAACACCATATATTTT. Its translation: CASSTPRSGNTIYF.

This chain joins TRBV4-2 and TRBJ2-3; 12 bases are a match to TRBD2. The germline CDR1 and CDR2 sequences are LGHNA and YNFKEQ. The V gene end was trimmed by 5 bases and the J gene end by 1 base; junction bases not matched to a gene: 4. The CDR3 is 16 amino acids. The DNA for the CDR3 is TGTGCCAGCAGCGCTAGCGGGGGGGCAGGCACAGATACGCAGTATTTT. This sequence encodes CASSASGGAGTDTQYF.

V is TRBV6-1 and J is TRBJ2-7; 9 bases agree with TRBD1. The germline CDR1 and CDR2 sequences are MNHNS and SASEGT. The CDR3 contains 13 residues. V was clipped by 8 bases and J by 5 bases; unmatched bases: 7. The CDR3 DNA reads as TGTGCCAGCGTCCGGACAGGGGTCCACGAGCAGTACTTC. Protein sequence: CASVRTGVHEQYF.